Described below is a single T cell receptor beta chain sequence and its context. The germline V and J ends were trimmed by 5 bases and 3 bases, with 11 bases remaining between them. This CDR3 has 14 amino acids. Germline V gene data show CDR1 as MNHEY and CDR2 as SVGAGI. The sample comes from a study of cytomegalovirus exposure and HLA in healthy donors. The repertoire was sequenced with immunoSEQ multiplex PCR; TCRdb's copy has only in-frame clones and lacks some. Of 250,000 to 400,000 clones in the sample, about 85% were seen once. The source of this sequence is a woman under 40 in good health and CMV-seropositive. The sample was PBMCs. This sequence joins TRBV6-5 and TRBJ1-5, with unresolved D. The CDR3 protein is CASSRRGDNQPQHF. The CDR3 region has the DNA TGTGCCAGCAGTAGAAGAGGAGACAATCAGCCCCAGCATTTT.